This T cell receptor (beta chain) was captured in a study of shared clonotypes between healthy human individuals. A CD45RA+ naive subset and a CD45RA-negative memory subset were split from CD4+ cells. Using around 180 ng DNA, about 30,000 T cell genomes, the sorted-subset replicate PCRs were run. Authors' methods: Filtering was not the same, since immunoSEQ gave junction-only sequences without quality scores. Using immunoSEQ multiplex PCR, the repertoire was profiled, and TCRdb retains in-frame clones only, with some absent. That table is the source of V, J and clone size, and D and trimming were worked out from the DNA. The sample shows approximately 2.3 million clones, approximately 95% of them seen only once. V gave up 2 bases and J gave up 0 bases, with 11 bases separating them. The germline gives CDR1 LGHNA, CDR2 YNFKEQ. This CDR3 contains 16 residues. Notes on this clone: Antigen unknown.

Whole-study findings and limits: Apart from blood, nothing was sampled; tissue repertoires likely differ.

The receptor was derived from a man between 18 and 29 years old in good health. Some clones in this sample may be carry-over from other donors' samples. The chain carries TRBV4-2 and TRBJ2-1; tentatively, D is TRBD2 (6 bases). The specimen sequenced was naive CD4+ T cells from PBMCs. Noted subset: CD45RA+ positively selected. CDR3 DNA sequence: TGTGCCAGCAGCCAACGCGGGGTGGGCTCCTACAATGAGCAGTTCTTC. It translates to CASSQRGVGSYNEQFF.